This T cell receptor (beta chain) appears in the sequencing data of a study of blood T cell repertoires in COVID-19. Original analysis: By means of reference gene primer amplification, nucleated cell counts were estimated. Measured with immunoSEQ multiplex PCR; TCRdb has only the in-frame clones, and not every one. The DNA gave D and trimming, while V, J and clone size come from that table. The data contain 270,000 or so clones, over 75% of them seen just once; the ten biggest clones take up 13%. This CDR3 is built from 13 residues. Looked up from germline, CDR1 is KGHSH and CDR2 is LQKENI. The V segment lost 5 bases and the J segment 10 bases; nucleotides outside the gene matches: 7.

V usage is TRBV18 and J usage is TRBJ2-1; TRBD1 aligns across 8 bases. The specimen was peripheral blood. The sequence derives from a human donor in a cohort sampled during active COVID-19. The CDR3 region is CASSVQPGGEQFF. CDR3 sequence (DNA): TGTGCCAGCTCAGTTCAGCCAGGGGGCGAGCAGTTCTTC.